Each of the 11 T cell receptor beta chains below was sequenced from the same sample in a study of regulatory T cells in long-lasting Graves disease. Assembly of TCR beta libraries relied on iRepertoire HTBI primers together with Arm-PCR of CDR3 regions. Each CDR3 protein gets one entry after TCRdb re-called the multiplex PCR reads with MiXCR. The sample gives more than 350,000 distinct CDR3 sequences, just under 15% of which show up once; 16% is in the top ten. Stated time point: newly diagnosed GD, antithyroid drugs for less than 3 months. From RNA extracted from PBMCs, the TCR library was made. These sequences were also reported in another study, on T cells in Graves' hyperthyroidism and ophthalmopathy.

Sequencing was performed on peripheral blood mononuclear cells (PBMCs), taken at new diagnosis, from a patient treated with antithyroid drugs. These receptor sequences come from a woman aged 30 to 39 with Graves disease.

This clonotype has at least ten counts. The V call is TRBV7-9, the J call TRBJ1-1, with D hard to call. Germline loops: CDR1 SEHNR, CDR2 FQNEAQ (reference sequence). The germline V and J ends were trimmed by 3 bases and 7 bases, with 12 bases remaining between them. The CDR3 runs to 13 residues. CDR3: CASSLTATHEAFF. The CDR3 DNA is TGTGCCAGCAGCTTGACCGCGACACATGAAGCTTTCTTT.

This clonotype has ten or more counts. The CDR3 loop is CAWVQARSSYNEQFF. Written as DNA, the CDR3 is TGTGCCTGGGTTCAAGCGAGGAGCTCCTACAATGAGCAGTTCTTC. The rearrangement joins TRBV30 to TRBJ2-1; no reliable D call. Per the germline V gene, CDR1 is GTSNPN and CDR2 is SVGIG (reference sequence). This CDR3 has 15 amino acids. Trimming shortened V by 5 bases and J by 0 bases, and 14 bases separated the two germline ends.

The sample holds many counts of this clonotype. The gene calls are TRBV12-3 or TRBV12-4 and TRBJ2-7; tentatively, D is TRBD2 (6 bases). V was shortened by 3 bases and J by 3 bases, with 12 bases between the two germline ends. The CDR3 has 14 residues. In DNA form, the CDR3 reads TGTGCCAGCAGTTTTTCTGTCGGGGGCTACGAGCAGTACTTC. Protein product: CASSFSVGGYEQYF.

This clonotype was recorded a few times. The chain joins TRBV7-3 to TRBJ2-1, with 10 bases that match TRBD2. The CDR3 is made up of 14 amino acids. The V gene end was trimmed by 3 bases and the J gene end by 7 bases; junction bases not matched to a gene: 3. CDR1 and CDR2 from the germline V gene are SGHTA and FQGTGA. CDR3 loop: CASSLGLALNEQFF. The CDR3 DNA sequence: TGTGCCAGCAGCTTGGGACTAGCGCTTAATGAGCAGTTCTTC.

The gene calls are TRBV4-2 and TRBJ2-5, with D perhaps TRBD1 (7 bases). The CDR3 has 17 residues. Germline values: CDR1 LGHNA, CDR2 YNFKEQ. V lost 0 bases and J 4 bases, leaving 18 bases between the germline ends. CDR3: CASSQDYRGGEGETQYF. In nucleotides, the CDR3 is TGTGCCAGCAGCCAAGATTACAGGGGAGGTGAGGGAGAGACCCAGTACTTC.

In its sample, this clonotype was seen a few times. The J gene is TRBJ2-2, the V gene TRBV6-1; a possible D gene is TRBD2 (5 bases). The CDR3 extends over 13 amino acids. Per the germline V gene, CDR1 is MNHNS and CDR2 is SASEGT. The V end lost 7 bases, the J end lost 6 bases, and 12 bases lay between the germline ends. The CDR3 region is CASTERRPGELFF. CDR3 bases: TGTGCCAGCACGGAGCGGAGACCCGGGGAGCTGTTTTTT.

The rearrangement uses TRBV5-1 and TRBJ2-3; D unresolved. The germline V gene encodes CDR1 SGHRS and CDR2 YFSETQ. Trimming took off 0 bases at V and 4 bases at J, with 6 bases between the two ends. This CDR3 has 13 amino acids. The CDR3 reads CASSLGKADTQYF. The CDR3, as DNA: TGCGCCAGCAGCTTGGGGAAGGCAGATACGCAGTATTTT.

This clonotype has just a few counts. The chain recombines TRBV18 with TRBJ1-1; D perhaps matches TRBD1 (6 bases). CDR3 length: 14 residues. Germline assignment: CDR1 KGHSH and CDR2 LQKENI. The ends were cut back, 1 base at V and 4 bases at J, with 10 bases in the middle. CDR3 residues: CASSPREGGTEAFF. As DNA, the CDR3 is TGTGCCAGCTCACCACGTGAAGGGGGCACTGAAGCTTTCTTT.

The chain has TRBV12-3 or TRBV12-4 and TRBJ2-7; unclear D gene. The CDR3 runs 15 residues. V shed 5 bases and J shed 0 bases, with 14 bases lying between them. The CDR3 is CASSIKASPSYEQYF. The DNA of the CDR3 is TGTGCCAGCAGTATCAAAGCGAGCCCCTCCTACGAGCAGTACTTC.

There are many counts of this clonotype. The CDR3 DNA reads as TGTGCCAGCTCACCCGTTGAGGGCCCCGCCAACTATGGCTACACCTTC. Translated: CASSPVEGPANYGYTF. The chain links TRBV18 to TRBJ1-2; D remains ambiguous. V was clipped by 3 bases and J by 2 bases, with 16 bases between them. Germline V gene data show CDR1 as KGHSH and CDR2 as LQKENI. The CDR3 has 16 amino acids.

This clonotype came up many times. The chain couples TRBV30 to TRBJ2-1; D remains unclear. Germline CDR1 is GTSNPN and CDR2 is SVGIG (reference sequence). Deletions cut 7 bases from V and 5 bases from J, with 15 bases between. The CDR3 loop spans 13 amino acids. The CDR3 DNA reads TGTGCCTCCCTCCCTTTAGGGCACAATGAGCAGTTCTTC. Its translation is CASLPLGHNEQFF.